The T cell receptor (beta chain) under discussion was sequenced for a study of CD8+ T cells in alopecia areata. Treatment noted: oral pan-JAK inhibitor, 5-10 mg twice daily. Extracted RNA was reverse transcribed, and the resulting cDNA served as sequencing template. The method was immunoSEQ multiplex PCR; TCRdb's version includes in-frame clones alone and lacks a portion of them. The sample carries approximately 180,000 clones, approximately 52% recorded once. The CDR3 spans 14 residues. With V trimmed by 3 bases and J by 8 bases, 6 bases remained unmatched. Per the germline V gene, CDR1 is SGHRS and CDR2 is YFSETQ.

The sequence derives from a human donor with alopecia areata. The V call is TRBV5-1, the J call TRBJ2-4, with 9 bases matching TRBD1. The specimen was CD4+ T cells sorted from blood, collected at roughly week 55, from a patient treated with tofacitinib. CDR3 bases: TGCGCCAGCAGCTCCAACAGGGGGCGGGACATTCAGTACTTC. Encoded protein: CASSSNRGRDIQYF.